These T cell receptor beta chains were read from a single sample in a study of cytomegalovirus exposure and HLA in healthy donors. TCRdb's copy holds only in-frame clones and misses some; the assay was immunoSEQ multiplex PCR. Altogether some 190,000 clones are present, about four fifths being singletons, with the ten largest covering less than 2%. The sequencing input was PBMCs. These receptor sequences come from a man aged 18 to 30 in good health and CMV-seronegative. The CDR3 runs from the conserved cysteine through the conserved F or W. D genes are given only for firm matches. A row's size may be missing; if present it is once, few, many or a size class.

CDR3 protein: CSVETGGSNEQFF; CDR3 DNA: TGCAGCGTTGAGACAGGGGGCTCGAATGAGCAGTTCTTC; V gene: TRBV29-1; D gene: TRBD1; J gene: TRBJ2-1; clone size: .
CDR3 protein: CATQRQKLPGTEAFF; CDR3 DNA: TGTGCCACACAACGACAGAAGTTACCGGGCACTGAAGCTTTCTTT; V gene: TRBV6-1; D gene: .; J gene: TRBJ1-1; clone size: .
CDR3 protein: CASSPRTIGNTGELFF; CDR3 DNA: TGTGCCAGCAGCCCCCGGACTATAGGGAACACCGGGGAGCTGTTTTTT; V gene: TRBV7-9; D gene: .; J gene: TRBJ2-2; clone size: .
CDR3 protein: CASRLGDRGWNEQFF; CDR3 DNA: TGTGCCAGCCGCCTGGGGGACAGGGGGTGGAATGAGCAGTTCTTC; V gene: TRBV5-6; D gene: TRBD1; J gene: TRBJ2-1; clone size: few
CDR3 protein: CASTPRESSYNEQFF; CDR3 DNA: TGTGCCAGCACCCCCCGGGAATCCTCCTACAATGAGCAGTTCTTC; V gene: TRBV28; D gene: .; J gene: TRBJ2-1; clone size: .
CDR3 protein: CASSLGEGNTIYF; CDR3 DNA: TGTGCCAGCAGCTTAGGAGAAGGAAACACCATATATTTT; V gene: TRBV7-9; D gene: .; J gene: TRBJ1-3; clone size: .
CDR3 protein: CATSKSTGSRVTYEQYF; CDR3 DNA: TGTGCCACCAGCAAGTCAACAGGGTCCAGGGTAACCTACGAGCAGTACTTC; V gene: TRBV15; D gene: .; J gene: TRBJ2-7; clone size: .
CDR3 protein: CASRRDSNQPQHF; CDR3 DNA: TGTGCCAGCAGGCGTGATAGCAATCAGCCCCAGCATTTT; V gene: TRBV28; D gene: .; J gene: TRBJ1-5; clone size: .
CDR3 protein: CAWSPDRGSGNTIYF; CDR3 DNA: TGTGCCTGGAGTCCCGACAGGGGGTCTGGAAACACCATATATTTT; V gene: TRBV30; D gene: TRBD1; J gene: TRBJ1-3; clone size: .
CDR3 protein: CASSVQATNQPQHF; CDR3 DNA: TGTGCCAGCAGTGTGCAGGCAACCAATCAGCCCCAGCATTTT; V gene: TRBV27; D gene: .; J gene: TRBJ1-5; clone size: .
CDR3 protein: CASSEGLAENTGELFF; CDR3 DNA: TGTGCCAGCAGTGAGGGACTAGCGGAGAACACCGGGGAGCTGTTTTTT; V gene: TRBV6-4; D gene: TRBD2; J gene: TRBJ2-2; clone size: once
CDR3 protein: CASARDTALNTEAFF; CDR3 DNA: TGTGCCAGCGCGAGGGACACGGCTTTGAACACTGAAGCTTTCTTT; V gene: TRBV6-1; D gene: .; J gene: TRBJ1-1; clone size: few
CDR3 protein: CASSRATGANEKLFF; CDR3 DNA: TGTGCCAGCAGCCGGGCGACAGGGGCTAATGAAAAACTGTTTTTT; V gene: TRBV5-4; D gene: TRBD1; J gene: TRBJ1-4; clone size: .
CDR3 protein: CASSRILAGGADTQYF; CDR3 DNA: TGTGCCAGCAGTCGAATTCTAGCGGGGGGGGCAGATACGCAGTATTTT; V gene: TRBV6-6; D gene: TRBD2; J gene: TRBJ2-3; clone size: .
CDR3 protein: CASSPTGRGYLTTDTQYF; CDR3 DNA: TGCGCCAGCAGCCCTACCGGCAGGGGGTACCTAACCACAGATACGCAGTATTTT; V gene: TRBV5-1; D gene: TRBD1; J gene: TRBJ2-3; clone size: .
CDR3 protein: CASSVTGGGNTIYF; CDR3 DNA: TGTGCCAGCAGTGTGACAGGGGGTGGAAACACCATATATTTT; V gene: TRBV25-1; D gene: TRBD1; J gene: TRBJ1-3; clone size: .
CDR3 protein: CASSQDPGAPPDTQYF; CDR3 DNA: TGCGCCAGCAGCCAAGATCCAGGGGCCCCTCCAGATACGCAGTATTTT; V gene: TRBV4-3; D gene: .; J gene: TRBJ2-3; clone size: .
CDR3 protein: CAWRRVGNTIYF; CDR3 DNA: TGTGCCTGGAGGCGTGTCGGAAACACCATATATTTT; V gene: TRBV30; D gene: .; J gene: TRBJ1-3; clone size: few
CDR3 protein: CASRFMQTYGELSF; CDR3 DNA: TGTGCCAGCAGGTTTATGCAAACCTACGGGGAGCTGTCTTTT; V gene: TRBV11-2; D gene: .; J gene: TRBJ2-2; clone size: .
CDR3 protein: CASSPMSRGEQYF; CDR3 DNA: TGTGCCAGCTCACCTATGAGTCGGGGGGAGCAGTACTTC; V gene: TRBV18; D gene: .; J gene: TRBJ2-7; clone size: .
CDR3 protein: CASSRQGVLGYGYTF; CDR3 DNA: TGTGCCAGTAGTAGACAGGGGGTTCTCGGATATGGCTACACCTTC; V gene: TRBV19; D gene: TRBD1; J gene: TRBJ1-2; clone size: .
CDR3 protein: CASSQGGGGQGAGYTF; CDR3 DNA: TGCGCCAGCAGCCAAGGGGGAGGGGGACAGGGGGCTGGCTACACCTTC; V gene: TRBV4-1; D gene: TRBD1; J gene: TRBJ1-2; clone size: few
CDR3 protein: CASSLYPISTLQETQYF; CDR3 DNA: TGCGCCAGCAGCCTATACCCGATTAGCACCCTTCAAGAGACCCAGTACTTC; V gene: TRBV5-1; D gene: .; J gene: TRBJ2-5; clone size: .
CDR3 protein: CSVVPWGGLGQETQYF; CDR3 DNA: TGCAGCGTTGTGCCGTGGGGCGGTTTGGGGCAAGAGACCCAGTACTTC; V gene: TRBV29-1; D gene: .; J gene: TRBJ2-5; clone size: .